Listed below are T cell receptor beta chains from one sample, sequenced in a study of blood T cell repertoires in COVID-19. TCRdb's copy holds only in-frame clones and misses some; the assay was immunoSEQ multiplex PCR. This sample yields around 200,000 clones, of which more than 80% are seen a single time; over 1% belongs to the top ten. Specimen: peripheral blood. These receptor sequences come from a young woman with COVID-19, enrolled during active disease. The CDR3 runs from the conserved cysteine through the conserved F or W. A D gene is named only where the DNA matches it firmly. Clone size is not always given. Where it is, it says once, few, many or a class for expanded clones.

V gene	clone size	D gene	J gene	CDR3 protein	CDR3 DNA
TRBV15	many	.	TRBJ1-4	CATSRDFRVKEKLFF	TGTGCCACCAGCAGAGATTTCAGGGTTAAGGAAAAACTGTTTTTT
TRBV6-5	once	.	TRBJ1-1	CASSPQGRNTEAFF	TGTGCCAGCAGTCCCCAGGGTCGGAACACTGAAGCTTTCTTT
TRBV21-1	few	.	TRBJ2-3	CASSPSGGLGDTQYF	TGTGCCAGCAGCCCAAGCGGGGGGCTTGGAGATACGCAGTATTTT
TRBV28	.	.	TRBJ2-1	CASSSPYGESSYNEQFF	TGTGCCAGCAGTTCCCCTTACGGGGAGAGCTCCTACAATGAGCAGTTCTTC
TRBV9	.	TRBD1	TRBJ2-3	CASSVPNLGTGTDTQYF	TGTGCCAGCAGCGTGCCCAATCTCGGGACAGGGACAGATACGCAGTATTTT
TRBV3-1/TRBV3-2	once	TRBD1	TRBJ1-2	CASNGQGPNYGYTF	TGTGCCAGCAACGGACAGGGCCCTAACTATGGCTACACCTTC
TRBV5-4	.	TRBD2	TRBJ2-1	CASSLGPSGGSDRNEQFF	TGTGCCAGCAGCTTGGGCCCTAGCGGGGGCTCTGATCGCAATGAGCAGTTCTTC
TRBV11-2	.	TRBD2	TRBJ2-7	CASSPEPGREAEQYF	TGTGCCAGCAGCCCAGAACCGGGACGGGAGGCCGAGCAGTACTTC
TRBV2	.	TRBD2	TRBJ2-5	CASSPGLAAETQYF	TGTGCCAGCAGCCCGGGACTAGCGGCGGAGACCCAGTACTTC
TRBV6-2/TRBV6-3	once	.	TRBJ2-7	CASSPTGQIGSSYEQYF	TGTGCCAGCAGTCCGACCGGACAGATTGGAAGCTCCTACGAGCAGTACTTC
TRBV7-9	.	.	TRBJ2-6	CASSPSGANVLTF	TGTGCCAGCAGCCCATCCGGGGCCAACGTCCTGACTTTC
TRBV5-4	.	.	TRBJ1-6	CATPTSDWSSYNSPLHF	TGTGCCACCCCAACCTCAGACTGGAGCTCCTATAATTCACCCCTCCACTTT
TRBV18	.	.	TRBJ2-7	CASSPPTSMGEQYF	TGTGCCAGCTCACCACCAACTAGTATGGGGGAGCAGTACTTC
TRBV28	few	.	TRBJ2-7	CASSLPGRSPSSYEQYF	TGTGCCAGCAGTTTACCGGGGAGGTCCCCGAGCTCCTACGAGCAGTACTTC
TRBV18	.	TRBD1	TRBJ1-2	CASSLPPGQGNGYTF	TGTGCCAGCTCACTACCGCCGGGACAGGGAAATGGCTACACCTTC
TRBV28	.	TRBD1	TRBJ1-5	CASSSDRGEQPQHF	TGTGCCAGCAGTTCTGACAGGGGTGAACAGCCCCAGCATTTT